This T cell receptor (beta chain) was sequenced in a study of T cells in Graves' hyperthyroidism and ophthalmopathy. From RNA transcripts, TCR beta CDR3 regions were amplified. First-round RT-PCR with HTBI primers amplified the TCR CDR3 region. TCRdb reanalysed the multiplex PCR reads using MiXCR and keeps one entry per CDR3 protein. Of nearly 750,000 distinct CDR3 sequences in the sample, 30% to 40% were seen once. Hyperthyroidism patients were newly diagnosed, had disease duration under 2 months, and were aged 18 to 65 years. Uncontrolled infection, other autoimmune disease, pregnancy or lactation barred patients from enrollment. The origin of this receptor is a woman aged 40 to 50 with Graves' hyperthyroidism. The sample taken for sequencing was blood.

CDR3 nucleotide sequence: TGTGCCATCAGTGTGGTCGGCTCCTACGAGCAGTACTTC. It codes for CAISVVGSYEQYF. This chain joins TRBV10-3 and TRBJ2-7; unclear D gene. This CDR3 has 13 residues. Between the trimmed V and J ends, which lost 4 bases and 0 bases, there was a span of 7 bases. CDR1 ENHRY and CDR2 SYGVKD come from the germline V gene.